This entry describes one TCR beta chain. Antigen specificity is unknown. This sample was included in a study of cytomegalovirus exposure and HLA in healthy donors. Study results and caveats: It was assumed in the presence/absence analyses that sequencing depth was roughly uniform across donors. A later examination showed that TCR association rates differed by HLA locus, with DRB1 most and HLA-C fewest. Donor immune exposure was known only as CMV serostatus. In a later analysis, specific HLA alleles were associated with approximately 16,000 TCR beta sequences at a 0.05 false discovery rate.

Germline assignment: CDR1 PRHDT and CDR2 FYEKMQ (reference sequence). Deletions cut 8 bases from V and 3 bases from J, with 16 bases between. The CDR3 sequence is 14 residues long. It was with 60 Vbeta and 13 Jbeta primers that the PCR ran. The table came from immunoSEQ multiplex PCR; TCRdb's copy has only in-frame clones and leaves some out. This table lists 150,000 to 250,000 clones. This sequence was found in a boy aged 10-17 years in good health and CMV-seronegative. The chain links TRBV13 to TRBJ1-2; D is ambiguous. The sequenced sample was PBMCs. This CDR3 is CASAGPQAHYGYTF. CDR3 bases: TGTGCCAGCGCCGGTCCCCAGGCCCACTATGGCTACACCTTC.